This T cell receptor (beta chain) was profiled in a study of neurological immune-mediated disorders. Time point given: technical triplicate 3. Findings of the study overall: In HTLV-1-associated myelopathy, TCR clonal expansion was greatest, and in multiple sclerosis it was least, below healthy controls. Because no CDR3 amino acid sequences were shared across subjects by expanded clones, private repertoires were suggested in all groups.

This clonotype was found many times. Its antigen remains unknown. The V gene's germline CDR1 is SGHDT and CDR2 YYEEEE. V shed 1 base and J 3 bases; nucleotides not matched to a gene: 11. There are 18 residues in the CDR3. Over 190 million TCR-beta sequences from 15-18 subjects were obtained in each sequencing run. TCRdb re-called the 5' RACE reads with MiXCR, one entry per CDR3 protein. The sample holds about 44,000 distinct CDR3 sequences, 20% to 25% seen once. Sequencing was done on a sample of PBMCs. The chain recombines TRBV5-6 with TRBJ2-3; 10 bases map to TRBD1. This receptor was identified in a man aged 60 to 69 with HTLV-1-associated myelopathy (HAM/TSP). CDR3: CASSLRRQGASGTDTQYF. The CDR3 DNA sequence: TGTGCCAGCAGCTTGAGGAGACAGGGGGCTAGCGGGACAGATACGCAGTATTTT.